A selection of T cell receptor beta chains follows, all from one sample in a study of blood T cell repertoires in COVID-19. Sequencing was performed with immunoSEQ multiplex PCR; in TCRdb, only in-frame clones are kept and a portion is missing. The repertoire consists of some 88,000 clones, with around 86% occurring once and the leading ten covering roughly 4%. The specimen sequenced was peripheral blood. Every receptor here comes from a man aged 55-75 years with acute or convalescent COVID-19. Each CDR3 is given with its conserved first and last residue. A D gene is named only where the DNA matches it firmly. Size is omitted from some rows. Given values are once, few, many or a class for expanded clones.

d_call,j_call,cdr3_length,v_call,clone_size,cdr3_nt,cdr3_aa
TRBD2,TRBJ2-1,15,TRBV5-1,-,TGCGCCAGCAGCCACCCTAGCGGGGCATCCAATGAGCAGTTCTTC,CASSHPSGASNEQFF
TRBD1,TRBJ1-2,13,TRBV19,-,TGTGCCAGTAGTGTCCAGACAGGGTATGGCTACACCTTC,CASSVQTGYGYTF
-,TRBJ1-1,16,TRBV5-6,-,TGTGCCAGCAGCTTGAATTTCGGGCGGGGGAACACTGAAGCTTTCTTT,CASSLNFGRGNTEAFF
TRBD1,TRBJ1-4,12,TRBV6-1,-,TGTGCCAGCAGTGAAAGACAGGGCGAACTGTTTTTT,CASSERQGELFF
-,TRBJ1-2,12,TRBV5-1,few,TGCGCCTCAGGGGAGACTAACTATGGCTACACCTTC,CASGETNYGYTF
-,TRBJ2-1,16,TRBV5-4,-,TGTGCCAGCAGCTTGGTTACTAGCCCCGATAGGAATGAGCAGTTCTTC,CASSLVTSPDRNEQFF
TRBD2,TRBJ2-1,16,TRBV6-5,-,TGTGCCAGCAGTTACGGAGGACTAGCGTGGGACAATGAGCAGTTCTTC,CASSYGGLAWDNEQFF
-,TRBJ2-3,15,TRBV7-9,-,TGTGCCAGCAGCTTAGTTGGCGACTTCACAGATACGCAGTATTTT,CASSLVGDFTDTQYF
TRBD1,TRBJ1-5,13,TRBV27,once,TGTGCCAGCAGTTGGGACAGGGGTCAGCCCCAGCATTTT,CASSWDRGQPQHF
TRBD1,TRBJ1-2,15,TRBV7-9,-,TGTGCCAGCAGCACGTCAGACAGGGTTAACTATGGCTACACCTTC,CASSTSDRVNYGYTF
TRBD1,TRBJ2-7,15,TRBV11-2,-,TGTGCCAGCAGCTATAACCGGGACAGGGCCAGCGAGCAGTACTTC,CASSYNRDRASEQYF
-,TRBJ1-1,14,TRBV7-2,few,TGTGCCAGCAGCTTCCGGACATTGAACACTGAAGCTTTCTTT,CASSFRTLNTEAFF
-,TRBJ2-5,14,TRBV5-1,-,TGCGCCAGCAGCTTGGAGGGAAGGGGGGAGACCCAGTACTTC,CASSLEGRGETQYF
-,TRBJ2-3,17,TRBV11-2,-,TGTGCCAGCAGCTTAGGATCCGGACTCCCTAGCACAGATACGCAGTATTTT,CASSLGSGLPSTDTQYF
TRBD2,TRBJ2-5,19,TRBV7-2,-,TGTGCCAGCAGCTTAGCACTAGCGGGGGGCCGGGTAGCCCAAGAGACCCAGTACTTC,CASSLALAGGRVAQETQYF
-,TRBJ1-3,15,TRBV30,-,TGTGCCTGGGGGCCCCGCGGGGGGCCGGGAAACACCATATATTTT,CAWGPRGGPGNTIYF
TRBD2,TRBJ2-1,15,TRBV14,-,TGTGCCAGCAGCCCTGTCGCGGGAGGCTACAATGAGCAGTTCTTC,CASSPVAGGYNEQFF
-,TRBJ1-5,14,TRBV6-6,-,TGTGCCAGCACAGGGGCAGTTAGCAATCAGCCCCAGCATTTT,CASTGAVSNQPQHF
-,TRBJ1-2,14,TRBV7-2,-,TGTGCCAGCAGCTTAGAGTCAGGAAACTATGGCTACACCTTC,CASSLESGNYGYTF
TRBD1,TRBJ1-5,15,TRBV19,-,TGTGCCAGTAGTATAGGGACAGGGAATGGTCAGCCCCAGCATTTT,CASSIGTGNGQPQHF
TRBD1,TRBJ2-7,20,TRBV18,few,TGTGCCAGCTCACCCAAAACAACAGGGGGGCGCGTGGCAGCAAACTACGAGCAGTACTTC,CASSPKTTGGRVAANYEQYF
TRBD2,TRBJ2-3,15,TRBV6-5,-,TGTGCCAGCAGCAACTGGGGGGGAGGGACAGATACGCAGTATTTT,CASSNWGGGTDTQYF
TRBD2,TRBJ2-7,15,TRBV30,-,TGTGCCTGGAGTGTAGGGACTAGCGGGAGGCCCGAGCAGTACTTC,CAWSVGTSGRPEQYF
TRBD1,TRBJ1-2,12,TRBV7-2,-,TGTGCCAGCAGCTTAGATGTACAGGGGATCACCTTC,CASSLDVQGITF
TRBD1,TRBJ2-5,14,TRBV4-1,-,TGCGCCAGCAGCCACGGACAGGGAGGAGAGACCCAGTACTTC,CASSHGQGGETQYF
TRBD2,TRBJ2-1,14,TRBV2,-,TGTGCCAGCGAGGTGGCACTAGCGGGAGCCGAGCAGTTCTTC,CASEVALAGAEQFF
TRBD1,TRBJ1-2,13,TRBV5-1,once,TGCGCCAGCAGCTCCGGACAGGGTGATGGCTACACCTTC,CASSSGQGDGYTF
TRBD1,TRBJ2-6,16,TRBV4-3,-,TGCGCCAGCAGCCAAGAGACAGGGGCTGGGGCCAACGTCCTGACTTTC,CASSQETGAGANVLTF
-,TRBJ2-3,12,TRBV2,-,TGTGCCAGCATCAGGTACACAGATACGCAGTATTTT,CASIRYTDTQYF
TRBD1,TRBJ1-1,13,TRBV18,-,TGTGCCAGCTCACCGGGACAGGGGATTTATGCTTTCTTT,CASSPGQGIYAFF
TRBD1,TRBJ2-3,17,TRBV6-2/TRBV6-3,once,TGTGCCAGCAGTTACTCCCGGGACAGGGGAAGGACAGATACGCAGTATTTT,CASSYSRDRGRTDTQYF
TRBD2,TRBJ2-7,17,TRBV3-1/TRBV3-2,-,TGTGCCAGCAGCCAACACCCCCCGGGCGGGGGCTCCTACGAGCAGTACTTC,CASSQHPPGGGSYEQYF
TRBD2,TRBJ2-1,15,TRBV5-5,-,TGTGCCAGCAGCGGCGGACTAGCGGGCTACAATGAGCAGTTCTTC,CASSGGLAGYNEQFF
TRBD1,TRBJ1-4,14,TRBV27,-,TGTGCCAGCAGTTTGGGGACAGGGAGTGAAAAACTGTTTTTT,CASSLGTGSEKLFF
TRBD1,TRBJ1-2,15,TRBV19,-,TGTGCCAGTAGTCCCCAGGGGGATTGGAGCTATGGCTACACCTTC,CASSPQGDWSYGYTF
TRBD1,TRBJ1-1,12,TRBV10-3,-,TGTGCCATCCACAGACAGGGCGGCCCAGCTTTCTTT,CAIHRQGGPAFF
TRBD1,TRBJ1-2,17,TRBV27,-,TGTGCCAGCAGTTTATTAGGACAGGGGAGGATTAACTATGGCTACACCTTC,CASSLLGQGRINYGYTF
TRBD2,TRBJ2-3,12,TRBV7-9,once,TGTGCCAGCAGCTGGACTAGCGCCAGTCAGTATTTT,CASSWTSASQYF
TRBD2,TRBJ2-1,16,TRBV3-1/TRBV3-2,-,TGTGCCAGCAGCCAAGCGGGCGGGAGGGTACTCAATGAGCAGTTCTTC,CASSQAGGRVLNEQFF
-,TRBJ1-1,12,TRBV19,-,TGTGCCAGCTACAGGGCGAACACTGAAGCTTTCTTT,CASYRANTEAFF
TRBD1,TRBJ2-7,16,TRBV7-9,-,TGTGCCAGCAGATACGACAACGGACAGGGGATCTACGAGCAGTACTTC,CASRYDNGQGIYEQYF
TRBD1,TRBJ1-2,17,TRBV6-1,-,TGTGCCAGCAGTGAAGCTTTGGTGACAGGGGGTCACTATGGCTACACCTTC,CASSEALVTGGHYGYTF
-,TRBJ2-1,16,TRBV6-2/TRBV6-3,once,TGTGCCAGCAGTTACTCCAAATTGTCGACTAGTGTGTTTCAGTTCTTC,CASSYSKLSTSVFQFF
-,TRBJ2-3,14,TRBV7-7,-,TGTGCCAGCAGCCAACAGGGTGGCACAGATACGCAGTATTTT,CASSQQGGTDTQYF
-,TRBJ2-7,14,TRBV7-2,-,TGTGCCAGCAGCCCTGACAGGAGCTCCTACGAGCAGTACTTC,CASSPDRSSYEQYF
TRBD1,TRBJ2-1,14,TRBV6-2/TRBV6-3,-,TGTGCCAGCAGCCAGTTGACAGGGGGCAATGAGCAGTTCTTC,CASSQLTGGNEQFF
-,TRBJ1-2,15,TRBV4-3,-,TGCGCCAGCAGCCAATGGGTTCTGACAGGCCGTGGCTACACCTTC,CASSQWVLTGRGYTF
-,TRBJ1-4,14,TRBV9,-,TGTGCCAGCAGCGTAGGAGCAGGGAAGGAAAAACTGTTTTTT,CASSVGAGKEKLFF
-,TRBJ2-5,11,TRBV12-3/TRBV12-4,once,TGTGCCAGCAGCATTCAAGAGACCCAGTACTTC,CASSIQETQYF
TRBD2,TRBJ2-1,20,TRBV24-1,-,TGTGCCACCAGTGATTTAGGGGCGAGTTGGGCGGGAGGGCACTACAATGAGCAGTTCTTC,CATSDLGASWAGGHYNEQFF
TRBD2,TRBJ2-2,17,TRBV7-9,-,TGTGCCAGCAGCTTACGACTAGCGGAGCCCTCCACCGGGGAGCTGTTTTTT,CASSLRLAEPSTGELFF
-,TRBJ2-7,14,TRBV18,-,TGTGCCAGCTCACCAGGGGGGTATAATTACGAGCAGTACTTC,CASSPGGYNYEQYF